The next 18 T cell receptor beta chains were all read from a single sample in a study of blood T cell repertoires in COVID-19. Produced via immunoSEQ multiplex PCR; TCRdb's table is partial and in-frame only. The table lists about 530,000 clones, roughly 89% of them singletons, with about 8% in the top ten. Sample: peripheral blood. These receptors were obtained from a woman between 45 and 65 years old with COVID-19, enrolled during active disease.

V is TRBV11-1 and J is TRBJ1-4; tentatively, D is TRBD1 (6 bases). Germline CDR1 and CDR2: SGHAT and FQDESV (reference sequence). V lost 5 bases, J lost 8 bases, and 18 bases lay in between. The CDR3 totals 15 residues. CDR3 coding DNA: TGTGCCAGCAGCAACCCCAGGGGAGAAGAAGAAAAACTGTTTTTT. As protein: CASSNPRGEEEKLFF.

The chain has TRBV29-1 and TRBJ2-2; 7 positions agree with TRBD1. This CDR3 contains 13 residues. CDR1 is SQVTM, CDR2 ANQGSEA, per germline. V shed 6 bases, J shed 1 base, and the junction held 2 bases outside the gene matches. The DNA for the CDR3 is TGCAGCGTCTACAGGGGGAACACCGGGGAGCTGTTTTTT. Encoded protein: CSVYRGNTGELFF.

J is TRBJ1-2 and V is TRBV9; TRBD1 might be the D (6 bases). V was cut by 0 bases and J by 2 bases, with 8 bases left in between. Germline V gene sequence: CDR1 SGDLS, CDR2 YYNGEE. CDR3 length: 14 residues. Here the CDR3 DNA reads TGTGCCAGCAGCGTAGAAACAGGGAACTATGGCTACACCTTC. This encodes CASSVETGNYGYTF.

J is TRBJ1-2 and V is TRBV2, with a weak D call TRBD1 (5 bases). Trimming took off 2 bases at V and 3 bases at J, with 13 bases between the two ends. The CDR3 extends over 15 amino acids. The germline V gene has CDR1 SNHLY and CDR2 FYNNEI. CDR3 in amino acids: CASSERTSHYYGYTF. In DNA form, the CDR3 reads TGTGCCAGCAGTGAACGGACATCCCATTACTATGGCTACACCTTC.

The V and J genes are TRBV27 and TRBJ2-1; TRBD2 matches 10 bases. This CDR3 contains 18 residues. Germline trimming cut 4 bases from V and 0 bases from J; bases unmatched to any gene: 9. CDR1 and CDR2 from the germline V gene are MNHEY and SMNVEV (reference sequence). The CDR3 sequence is CASSSLAGAPSSYNEQFF. The CDR3, as DNA: TGTGCCAGCAGTTCCCTAGCGGGGGCCCCCAGCTCCTACAATGAGCAGTTCTTC.

V gene TRBV19 combines with J gene TRBJ2-3, with 14 bases identical to TRBD2. Germline values: CDR1 LNHDA, CDR2 SQIVND (reference sequence). CDR3 length equals 16 residues. Losses at the gene ends were 8 bases for V and 2 bases for J; bases not matched to a gene: 6. The CDR3 region has the DNA TGTGCCAGTCGGACTAGCGGGGGGCGATTCACAGATACGCAGTATTTT. It translates to CASRTSGGRFTDTQYF.

The genes are TRBV6-5 and TRBJ1-1, with TRBD1 identical over 8 bases. CDR3 length: 14 residues. The ends lost 7 bases at V and 5 bases at J; junction bases unmatched: 9. Germline CDR1 and CDR2: MNHEY and SVGAGI. The CDR3: CASNTLQGETEAFF. CDR3 DNA: TGTGCCAGCAATACTCTACAGGGGGAGACTGAAGCTTTCTTT.

The V call is TRBV27, the J call TRBJ2-1; D not resolved. Germline CDR1 and CDR2: MNHEY and SMNVEV (reference sequence). The CDR3 runs 11 residues. Trimming pared 11 bases from V and 6 bases from J, leaving 11 bases between. The CDR3 DNA is TGTGCCTCGCACGGCGGCAATGAGCAGTTCTTC. Protein sequence: CASHGGNEQFF.

V and J are TRBV11-2 and TRBJ1-1; D gene unclear. The germline CDR1 and CDR2 sequences are SGHAT and FQNNGV. CDR3 size: 12 residues. V lost 5 bases to trimming and J lost 4 bases, with 8 bases between them. The CDR3 nucleotides read TGTGCCAGCAGCCAACGGGGCACTGAAGCTTTCTTT. It encodes CASSQRGTEAFF.

V is TRBV5-1 and J is TRBJ2-7; 7 bases line up with TRBD1. CDR1 and CDR2 from the germline V gene are SGHRS and YFSETQ. This CDR3 contains 13 residues. V lost 0 bases to trimming and J lost 6 bases; unmatched junction nucleotides: 3. The CDR3 region has the DNA TGCGCCAGCAGCTTGGCGACAGGGCCCGAGCAGTACTTC. This translates into CASSLATGPEQYF.

The V and J genes are TRBV2 and TRBJ2-7, with 8 bases identical to TRBD2. V lost 5 bases and J lost 0; bases outside the gene matches: 12. CDR1 and CDR2 from the germline V gene are SNHLY and FYNNEI. The CDR3 runs to 17 residues. This chain's CDR3 is CASSQPVSGGDSYEQYF. CDR3 coding DNA: TGTGCCAGCAGTCAACCCGTGAGCGGGGGCGACTCCTACGAGCAGTACTTC.

This rearrangement joins TRBV28 to TRBJ2-1, with 8 nucleotides matching TRBD2. CDR3 length: 12 residues. From germline, CDR1 is MDHEN and CDR2 SYDVKM. J was trimmed by 8 bases and V by 3 bases; bases with no gene match: 0. Here the CDR3 reads CASSFGGDEQFF. The CDR3 DNA sequence: TGTGCCAGCAGTTTCGGGGGGGATGAGCAGTTCTTC. The whole variable domain, filled in from reference TRBV28 and TRBJ2-1, reads DVKVTQSSRYLVKRTGEKVFLECVQDMDHENMFWYRQDPGLGLRLIYFSYDVKMKEKGDIPEGYSVSREKKERFSLILESASTNQTSMYLCASSFGGDEQFFGPGTRLTVL.

The chain joins TRBV28 to TRBJ1-5, with 7 nucleotides matching TRBD1. CDR1 MDHEN and CDR2 SYDVKM come from the germline V gene. This CDR3 has 17 amino acids. Trimming removed 6 bases from V and 4 bases from J; junction bases left unmatched: 15. The CDR3 reads CASSPLKGQWGNQPQHF. Here the CDR3 DNA reads TGTGCCAGCAGCCCTTTAAAGGGACAGTGGGGAAATCAGCCCCAGCATTTT. Full variable domain (missing parts from reference TRBV28 and TRBJ1-5): DVKVTQSSRYLVKRTGEKVFLECVQDMDHENMFWYRQDPGLGLRLIYFSYDVKMKEKGDIPEGYSVSREKKERFSLILESASTNQTSMYLCASSPLKGQWGNQPQHFGDGTRLSIL.

CDR3 loop: CASSDEGQGGAGELFF. The CDR3 bases are TGTGCCAGCAGTGACGAGGGACAGGGAGGTGCCGGGGAGCTGTTTTTT. The V and J genes are TRBV25-1 and TRBJ2-2; 9 nucleotides agree with TRBD1. Per germline, CDR1 MGHDK and CDR2 SYGVNS. CDR3 length: 16 residues. V lost 3 bases and J lost 6; bases outside the gene matches: 8.

The chain employs TRBV12-3 or TRBV12-4 and TRBJ2-5, with D uncertain. Trimming pared 8 bases from V and 2 bases from J, leaving 12 bases between. This CDR3 region has 13 residues. In nucleotides, the CDR3 is TGTGCCAGCCAGAGACTGACTCAAGAGACCCAGTACTTC. Encoded protein: CASQRLTQETQYF.

The chain recombines TRBV9 with TRBJ2-1, with D possibly TRBD2 on 5 matching bases. Between the trimmed V and J ends, which lost 2 bases and 8 bases, there was a span of 14 bases. Germline values: CDR1 SGDLS, CDR2 YYNGEE. The CDR3 extends over 14 amino acids. This chain's CDR3 is CASSVRRERDEQFF. CDR3 sequence (DNA): TGTGCCAGCAGCGTCCGCCGGGAAAGGGATGAGCAGTTCTTC.

This clone was seen once. V is TRBV19 and J is TRBJ2-2; 14 bases match TRBD2. There are 16 residues in the CDR3. Trimming took 3 bases from V and 6 from J; bases not matched to a gene: 3. The germline V gene has CDR1 LNHDA and CDR2 SQIVND (reference sequence). The CDR3 is CASSMTSGGAPGELFF. DNA for the CDR3: TGTGCCAGTAGTATGACTAGCGGGGGGGCCCCCGGGGAGCTGTTTTTT. The full variable domain, its missing parts supplied by reference TRBV19 and TRBJ2-2, is DGGITQSPKYLFRKEGQNVTLSCEQNLNHDAMYWYRQDPGQGLRLIYYSQIVNDFQKGDIAEGYSVSREKKESFPLTVTSAQKNPTAFYLCASSMTSGGAPGELFFGEGSRLTVL.

The J gene is TRBJ1-1, the V gene TRBV15; D is unresolved. This CDR3 has 15 residues. The V gene's germline CDR1 is LNHNV and CDR2 YYDKDF (reference sequence). V was trimmed by 6 bases and J by 4 bases, leaving 18 bases between them. Here the CDR3 reads CATSDLGGEATEAFF. The CDR3 nucleotides read TGTGCCACCAGTGACCTGGGAGGCGAGGCCACTGAAGCTTTCTTT.